This TCR beta chain is drawn from a study of cytomegalovirus exposure and HLA in healthy donors. Study information: A prior study identified over 100 million unique TCR beta sequences from roughly 170 million T cells.

CDR3 length: 16 amino acids. Trimming took off 1 base at V and 6 bases at J, with 19 bases between the two ends. Germline V CDR1 and CDR2: SEHNR, FQNEAQ (reference sequence). This clone was counted a few times. As yet, its antigen is unknown. Study results and caveats: A likely sequencing artifact accounted for one observed cluster of highly shared sequence variants.

Primers: 60 Vbeta forward and 13 Jbeta reverse. Here immunoSEQ multiplex PCR was the method, and the copy in TCRdb shows in-frame clones only, minus some. The repertoire holds 100,000 to 120,000 clones, with 70% to 75% as singletons. This chain links TRBV7-9 with TRBJ2-7; possibly TRBD1 for D (6 bases). Specimen: PBMCs. This clonotype originated in a man aged 35 to 55 in good health and CMV-seronegative. The CDR3 bases are TGTGCCAGCAGCTTAGGCAGTGGGACACGCCGGGCCGAGCAGTACTTC. Translation: CASSLGSGTRRAEQYF.